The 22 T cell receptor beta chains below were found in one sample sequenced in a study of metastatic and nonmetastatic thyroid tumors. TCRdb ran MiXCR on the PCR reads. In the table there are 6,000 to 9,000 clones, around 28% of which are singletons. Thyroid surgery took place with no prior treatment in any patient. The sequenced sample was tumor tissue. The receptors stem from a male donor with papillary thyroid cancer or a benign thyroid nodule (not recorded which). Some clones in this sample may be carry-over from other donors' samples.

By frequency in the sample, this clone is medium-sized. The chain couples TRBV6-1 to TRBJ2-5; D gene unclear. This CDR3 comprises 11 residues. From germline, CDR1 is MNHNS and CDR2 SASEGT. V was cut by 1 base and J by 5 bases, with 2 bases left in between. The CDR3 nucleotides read TGTGCCAGCAGTGAAGATGAGACCCAGTACTTC. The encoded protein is CASSEDETQYF.

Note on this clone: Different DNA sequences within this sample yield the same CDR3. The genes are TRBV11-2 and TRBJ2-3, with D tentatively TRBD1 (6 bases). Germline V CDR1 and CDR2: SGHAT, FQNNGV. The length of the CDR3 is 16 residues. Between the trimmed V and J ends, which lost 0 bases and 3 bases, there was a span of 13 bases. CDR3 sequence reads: CASSLDPGHGTDTQYF. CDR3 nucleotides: TGTGCCAGCAGCTTAGATCCGGGACACGGTACAGATACGCAGTATTTT.

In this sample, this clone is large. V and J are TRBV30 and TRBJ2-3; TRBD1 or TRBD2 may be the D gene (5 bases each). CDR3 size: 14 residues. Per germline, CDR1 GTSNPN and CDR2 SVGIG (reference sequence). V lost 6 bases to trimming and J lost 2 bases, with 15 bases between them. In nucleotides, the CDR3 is TGTGCCTGTCAGCGGACAATGTCCACAGATACGCAGTATTTT. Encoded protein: CACQRTMSTDTQYF.

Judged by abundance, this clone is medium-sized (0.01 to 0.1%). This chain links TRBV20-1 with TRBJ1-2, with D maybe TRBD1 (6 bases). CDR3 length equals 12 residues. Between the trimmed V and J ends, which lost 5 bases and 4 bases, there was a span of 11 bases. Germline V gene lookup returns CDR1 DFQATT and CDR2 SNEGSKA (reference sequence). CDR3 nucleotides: TGCAGTGCTGGGGGCGGCAGCTATGGCTACACCTTC. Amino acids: CSAGGGSYGYTF.

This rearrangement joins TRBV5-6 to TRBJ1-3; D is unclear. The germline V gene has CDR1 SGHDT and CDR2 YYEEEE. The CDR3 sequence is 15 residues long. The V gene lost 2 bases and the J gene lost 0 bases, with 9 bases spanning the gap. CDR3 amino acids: CASSFSWSSGNTIYF. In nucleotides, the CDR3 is TGTGCCAGCAGCTTTTCCTGGAGCTCTGGAAACACCATATATTTT.

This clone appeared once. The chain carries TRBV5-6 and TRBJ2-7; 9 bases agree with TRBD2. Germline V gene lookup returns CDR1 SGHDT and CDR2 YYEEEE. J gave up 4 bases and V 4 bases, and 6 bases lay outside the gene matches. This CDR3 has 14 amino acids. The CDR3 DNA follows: TGTGCCAGCAGCGAGAGCGGGAGGTTGTACGAGCAGTACTTC. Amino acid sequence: CASSESGRLYEQYF.

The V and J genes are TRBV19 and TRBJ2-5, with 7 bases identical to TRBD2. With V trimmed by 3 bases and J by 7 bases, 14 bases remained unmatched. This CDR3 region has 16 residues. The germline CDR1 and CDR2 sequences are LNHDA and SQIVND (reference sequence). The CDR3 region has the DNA TGTGCCAGTAGTATGAAGAAGGCTAGCGGCGGAGGGACCCAGTACTTC. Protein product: CASSMKKASGGGTQYF. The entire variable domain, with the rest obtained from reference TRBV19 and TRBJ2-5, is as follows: DGGITQSPKYLFRKEGQNVTLSCEQNLNHDAMYWYRQDPGQGLRLIYYSQIVNDFQKGDIAEGYSVSREKKESFPLTVTSAQKNPTAFYLCASSMKKASGGGTQYFGPGTRLLVL.

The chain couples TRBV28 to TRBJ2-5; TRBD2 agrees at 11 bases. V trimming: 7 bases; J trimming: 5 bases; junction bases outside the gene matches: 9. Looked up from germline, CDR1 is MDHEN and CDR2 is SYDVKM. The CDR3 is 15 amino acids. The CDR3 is CASTLDSGRAETQYF. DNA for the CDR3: TGTGCCAGCACCCTTGATAGCGGGAGGGCGGAGACCCAGTACTTC.

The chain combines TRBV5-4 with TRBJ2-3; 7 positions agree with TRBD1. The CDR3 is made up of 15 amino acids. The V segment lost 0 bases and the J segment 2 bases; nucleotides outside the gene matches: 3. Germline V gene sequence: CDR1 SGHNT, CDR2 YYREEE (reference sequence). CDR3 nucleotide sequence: TGTGCCAGCAGCTTGGGACAGGGTACCACAGATACGCAGTATTTT. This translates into CASSLGQGTTDTQYF. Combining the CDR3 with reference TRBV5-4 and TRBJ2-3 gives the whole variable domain ETGVTQSPTHLIKTRGQQVTLRCSSQSGHNTVSWYQQALGQGPQFIFQYYREEENGRGNFPPRFSGLQFPNYSSELNVNALELDDSALYLCASSLGQGTTDTQYFGPGTRLTVL.

CDR3 coding DNA: TGTGCCAGCAGTTCCCCCGGGGATGGGGCGAAACTGTTTTTT. Encoded protein: CASSSPGDGAKLFF. This sequence joins TRBV28 and TRBJ1-4, with a weak D call TRBD1 (5 bases). Trimming pared 4 bases from V and 11 bases from J, leaving 17 bases between. This CDR3 comprises 14 residues. Per the germline V gene, CDR1 is MDHEN and CDR2 is SYDVKM.

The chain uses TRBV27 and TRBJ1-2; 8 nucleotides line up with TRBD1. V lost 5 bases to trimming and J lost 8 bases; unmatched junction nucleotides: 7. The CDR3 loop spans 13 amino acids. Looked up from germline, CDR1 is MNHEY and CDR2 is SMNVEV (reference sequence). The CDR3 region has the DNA TGTGCCAGCAGTCCTACAGGGGGTCGAGGCTACACCTTC. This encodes CASSPTGGRGYTF.

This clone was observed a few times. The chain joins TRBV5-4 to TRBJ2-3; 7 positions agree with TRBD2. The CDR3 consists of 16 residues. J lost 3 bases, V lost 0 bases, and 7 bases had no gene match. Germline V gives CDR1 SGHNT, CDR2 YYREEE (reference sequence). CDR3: CASSLDPAGWTDTQYF. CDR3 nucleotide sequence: TGTGCCAGCAGCTTGGATCCAGCGGGATGGACAGATACGCAGTATTTT. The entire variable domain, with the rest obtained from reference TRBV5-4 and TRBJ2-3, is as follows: ETGVTQSPTHLIKTRGQQVTLRCSSQSGHNTVSWYQQALGQGPQFIFQYYREEENGRGNFPPRFSGLQFPNYSSELNVNALELDDSALYLCASSLDPAGWTDTQYFGPGTRLTVL.

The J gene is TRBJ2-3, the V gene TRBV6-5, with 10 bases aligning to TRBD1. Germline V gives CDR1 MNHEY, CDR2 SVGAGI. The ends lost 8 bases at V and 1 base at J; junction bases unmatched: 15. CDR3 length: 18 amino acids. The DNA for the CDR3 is TGTGCCAGCGGGCCAGTTGGGGCGACAGGGGGCGGCACAGATACGCAGTATTTT. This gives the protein CASGPVGATGGGTDTQYF.

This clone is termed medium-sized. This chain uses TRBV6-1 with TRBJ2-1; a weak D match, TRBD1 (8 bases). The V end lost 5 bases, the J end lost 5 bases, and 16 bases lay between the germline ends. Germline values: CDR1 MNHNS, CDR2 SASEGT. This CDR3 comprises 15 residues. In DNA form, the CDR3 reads TGTGCCAGCAGTCGCACAGGGGGGGGCCACAATGAGCAGTTCTTC. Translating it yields CASSRTGGGHNEQFF.

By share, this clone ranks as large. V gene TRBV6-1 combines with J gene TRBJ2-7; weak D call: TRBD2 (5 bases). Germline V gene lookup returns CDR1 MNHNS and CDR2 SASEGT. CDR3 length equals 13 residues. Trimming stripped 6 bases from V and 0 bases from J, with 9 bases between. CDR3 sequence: CASRLRDSYEQYF. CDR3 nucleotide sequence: TGTGCCAGCAGACTTCGGGACTCCTACGAGCAGTACTTC.

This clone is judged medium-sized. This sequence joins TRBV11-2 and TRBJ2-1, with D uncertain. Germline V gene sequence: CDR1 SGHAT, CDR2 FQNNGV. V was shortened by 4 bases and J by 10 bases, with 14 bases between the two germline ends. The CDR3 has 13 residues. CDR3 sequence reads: CASSSPWTGEQFF. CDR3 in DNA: TGTGCCAGCAGCTCCCCCTGGACCGGAGAGCAGTTCTTC. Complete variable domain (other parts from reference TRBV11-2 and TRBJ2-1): EAGVAQSPRYKIIEKRQSVAFWCNPISGHATLYWYQQILGQGPKLLIQFQNNGVVDDSQLPKDRFSAERLKGVDSTLKIQPAKLEDSAVYLCASSSPWTGEQFFGPGTRLTVL.

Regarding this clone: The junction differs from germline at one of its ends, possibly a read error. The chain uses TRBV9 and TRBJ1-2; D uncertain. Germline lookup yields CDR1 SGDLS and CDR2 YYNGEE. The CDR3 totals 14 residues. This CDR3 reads CASSVMQETMGYTF. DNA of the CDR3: TGTGCCAGCAGCGTTATGCAGGAGACCATGGGCTACACGTTC.

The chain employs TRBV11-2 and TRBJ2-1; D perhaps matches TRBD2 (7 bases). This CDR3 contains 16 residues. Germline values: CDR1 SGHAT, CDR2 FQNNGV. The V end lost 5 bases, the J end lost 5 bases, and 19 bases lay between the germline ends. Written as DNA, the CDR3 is TGTGCCAGCAGCCAGTTCTACCCCGGGGGGCACAATGAGCAGTTCTTC. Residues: CASSQFYPGGHNEQFF.

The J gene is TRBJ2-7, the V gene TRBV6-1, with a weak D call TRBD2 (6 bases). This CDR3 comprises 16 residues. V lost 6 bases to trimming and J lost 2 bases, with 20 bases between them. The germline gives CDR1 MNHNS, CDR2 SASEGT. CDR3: CASRGQGLGRAYEQYF. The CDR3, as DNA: TGTGCCAGCAGAGGCCAGGGACTCGGACGGGCCTACGAGCAGTACTTC.

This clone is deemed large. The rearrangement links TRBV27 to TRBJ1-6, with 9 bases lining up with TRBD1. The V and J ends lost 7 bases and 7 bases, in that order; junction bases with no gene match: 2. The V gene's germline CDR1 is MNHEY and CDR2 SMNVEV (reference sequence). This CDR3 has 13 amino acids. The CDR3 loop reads CASKGQGNSPLHF. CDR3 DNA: TGTGCCAGCAAGGGACAGGGAAATTCACCCCTCCACTTT.

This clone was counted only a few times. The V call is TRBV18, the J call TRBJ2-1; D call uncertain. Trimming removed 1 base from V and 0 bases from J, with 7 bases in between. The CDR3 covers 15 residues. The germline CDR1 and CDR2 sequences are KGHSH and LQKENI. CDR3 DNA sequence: TGTGCCAGCTCACCACGAGCGCCCTCCTACAATGAGCAGTTCTTC. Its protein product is CASSPRAPSYNEQFF.

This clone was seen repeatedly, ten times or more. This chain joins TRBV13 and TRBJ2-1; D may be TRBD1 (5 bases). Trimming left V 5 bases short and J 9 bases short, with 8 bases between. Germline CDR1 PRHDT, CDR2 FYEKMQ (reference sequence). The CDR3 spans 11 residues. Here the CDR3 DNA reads TGTGCCAGCAGCGCAGGGTCTGAGCAGTTCTTC. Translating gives CASSAGSEQFF.